A selection of T cell receptor beta chains follows, all from one sample in a study of T cell responses to AZD1222 COVID-19 vaccine. The method was immunoSEQ multiplex PCR; TCRdb's version includes in-frame clones alone and lacks a portion of them. Of 100,000 to 150,000 clones in the sample, more than 80% were seen once. The source was peripheral blood, collected on day 0 of AZD1222 vaccination. All receptors derive from an adult in good health. Both conserved end residues are part of each CDR3. A D gene is named only where the DNA matches it firmly.

v_call,j_call,d_call,cdr3_aa,cdr3_nt
TRBV9,TRBJ2-3,TRBD2,CASSVAAGGPDTQYF,TGTGCCAGCAGCGTAGCCGCGGGAGGCCCAGATACGCAGTATTTT
TRBV29-1,TRBJ2-7,TRBD1,CSVEGQGAYEQYF,TGCAGCGTTGAAGGACAGGGGGCTTACGAGCAGTACTTC
TRBV28,TRBJ1-2,TRBD1,CASSFWDRGRTYGYTF,TGTGCCAGCAGTTTTTGGGACAGGGGGCGTACCTATGGCTACACCTTC
TRBV6-4,TRBJ2-7,TRBD2,CASSDSGGSGKYEQYF,TGTGCCAGCAGTGACTCTGGGGGTAGCGGGAAATACGAGCAGTACTTC
TRBV7-2,TRBJ1-4,TRBD1,CASRIRDSNEKLFF,TGTGCCAGCAGGATCCGGGACAGTAATGAAAAACTGTTTTTT
TRBV27,TRBJ2-5,TRBD2,CASSLMGLAIETQYF,TGTGCCAGCAGTTTAATGGGACTAGCGATAGAGACCCAGTACTTC
TRBV24-1,TRBJ2-1,TRBD1,CATSDHPRTGGNEQFF,TGTGCCACCAGTGATCATCCCCGGACAGGGGGGAATGAGCAGTTCTTC
TRBV19,TRBJ1-2,NA,CASSFGPEVGYTF,TGTGCCAGTAGTTTCGGCCCGGAGGTAGGCTACACCTTC
TRBV20-1,TRBJ2-7,NA,CSASAWDGTYEQYF,TGCAGTGCTAGTGCCTGGGACGGGACCTACGAGCAGTACTTC
TRBV19,TRBJ1-6,NA,CASSAFLSENNSPLHF,TGTGCCAGTAGCGCTTTTTTGTCCGAGAATAATTCACCCCTCCACTTT
TRBV5-1,TRBJ2-3,NA,CASSSNTDTQYF,TGCGCCAGCAGCTCGAACACAGATACGCAGTATTTT
TRBV11-2,TRBJ2-7,NA,CASSLGGNYEQYF,TGTGCCAGCAGCTTAGGGGGAAACTACGAGCAGTACTTC